The clone carrying this TCR beta chain was seen more than once but under ten times. Its specificity is not known. This specimen belongs to a study of read filtering for tumor transcriptome and immune sequencing. As for the study in general: R-ISS stage counts were under 10 for I, roughly 16 for II, roughly seven for III. RNA-seq yielded only about 75 to 1,400 TCR reads, IR-seq about 4 to 10.27 million. Study-wide results and caveats: IR-seq and RNA-seq agreed better without single-read clonotypes. The CD138-negative fraction was mixed bone marrow immune cells, not pure T cells.

CDR3 size: 13 residues. V lost 5 bases and J 5 bases, leaving 12 bases between the germline ends. Germline V gene sequence: CDR1 SGHTA, CDR2 FQGTGA. From about 400 ng of RNA, a library with molecular barcoded alpha/delta and beta/gamma adaptors was made. TCRdb itself ran the reads through MiXCR, one entry per CDR3 protein. The table includes 60,000 to 75,000 distinct CDR3 sequences, approximately 19% detected once. Source material: a population of CD138-negative cells sorted from bone marrow. The receptor was derived from a donor older than 35 with multiple myeloma. This chain connects TRBV7-3 to TRBJ1-1; D gene unclear. CDR3 sequence reads: CASSRTAGTEAFF. The CDR3 region has the DNA TGTGCCAGCAGCCGGACGGCGGGGACTGAAGCTTTCTTT.